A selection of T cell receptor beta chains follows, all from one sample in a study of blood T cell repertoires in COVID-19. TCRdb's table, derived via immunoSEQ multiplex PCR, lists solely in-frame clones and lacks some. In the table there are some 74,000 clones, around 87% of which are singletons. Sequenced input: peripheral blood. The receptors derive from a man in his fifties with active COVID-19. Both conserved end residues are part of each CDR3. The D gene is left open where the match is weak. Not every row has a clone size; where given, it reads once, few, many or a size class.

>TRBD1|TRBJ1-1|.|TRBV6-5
TGTGCCAGCAGAAAGACAGGGATGAACACTGAAGCTTTCTTT
CASRKTGMNTEAFF
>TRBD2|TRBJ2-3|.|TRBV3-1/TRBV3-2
TGTGCCAGCAGCCGGTCAACTAGCGGGGGAGATACGCAGTATTTT
CASSRSTSGGDTQYF
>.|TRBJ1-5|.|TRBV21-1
TGTGCCAGCAGCCCTATCACGGGGAGTCTAGGTGGTGGCAATCAGCCCCAGCATTTT
CASSPITGSLGGGNQPQHF
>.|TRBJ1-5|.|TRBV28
TGTGCCACCGCTCGGAGCAATCAGCCCCAGCATTTT
CATARSNQPQHF
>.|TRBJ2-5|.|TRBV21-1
TGTGCCAGCACAGGACTAGCGGTACAAGAGACCCAGTACTTC
CASTGLAVQETQYF
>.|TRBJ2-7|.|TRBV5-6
TGTGCCAGCAGCTTGATTATGCAGACTTCCTACGAGCAGTACTTC
CASSLIMQTSYEQYF
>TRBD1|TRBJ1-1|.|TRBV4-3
TGCGCCAGCAGCCAAGCAGGGGGCGGGGGGAACACTGAAGCTTTCTTT
CASSQAGGGGNTEAFF
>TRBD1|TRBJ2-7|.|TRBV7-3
TGTGCCAGCAGCTTCGCAGGGGGCGAGCAGTACTTC
CASSFAGGEQYF
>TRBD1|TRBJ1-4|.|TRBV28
TGTGCCAGCAGTCCTCAATTGGGGAAGACAGGGGGAAATGAAAAACTGTTTTTT
CASSPQLGKTGGNEKLFF
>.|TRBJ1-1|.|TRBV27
TGTGCCAGCAGCCCCACCTCCCCACGAGGGGGAAACACTGAAGCTTTCTTT
CASSPTSPRGGNTEAFF
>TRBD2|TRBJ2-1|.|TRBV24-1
TGTGCCACCAGTGATACCGGACTAGCGCGCTTAAATGAGCAGTTCTTC
CATSDTGLARLNEQFF
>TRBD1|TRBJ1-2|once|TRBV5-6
TGTGCCAGCAGCGGAGGGGGCTCTAGCTATGGCTACACCTTC
CASSGGGSSYGYTF
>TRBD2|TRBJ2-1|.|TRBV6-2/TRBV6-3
TGTGCCAGCAGTTACCTCCGCGGGGGGGTTTCCTACAATGAGCAGTTCTTC
CASSYLRGGVSYNEQFF
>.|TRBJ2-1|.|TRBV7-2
TGTGCCAGCAGCTTAGTTCGCGGTACGGGTAATGAGCAGTTCTTC
CASSLVRGTGNEQFF
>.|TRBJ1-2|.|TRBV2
TGTGCCAGCAGTGAAAGGGGTCCTAACTATGGCTACACCTTC
CASSERGPNYGYTF
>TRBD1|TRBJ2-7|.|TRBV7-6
TGTGCCAGCAGCACGACAGGGGGATCCTACGAGCAGTACTTC
CASSTTGGSYEQYF
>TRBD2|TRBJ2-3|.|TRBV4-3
TGCGCCAGCAGCCCAGGACTAGCGGAGAGCACAGATACGCAGTATTTT
CASSPGLAESTDTQYF
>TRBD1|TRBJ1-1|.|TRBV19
TGTGCCAGTACCCTCCGCCGGGACAGGGGTAACACTGAAGCTTTCTTT
CASTLRRDRGNTEAFF
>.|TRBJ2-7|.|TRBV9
TGTGCCAGCAGCGTAGAGGACGGGAGCTCCTACGAGCAGTACTTC
CASSVEDGSSYEQYF
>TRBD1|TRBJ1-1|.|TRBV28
TGTGCCAGCAGTTCCGGGACAGGGGTTGAAGCTTTCTTT
CASSSGTGVEAFF
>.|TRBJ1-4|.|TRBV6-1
TGTGCCAGCAGTGAAGGGGGTCGGGGATTTAATGAAAAACTGTTTTTT
CASSEGGRGFNEKLFF
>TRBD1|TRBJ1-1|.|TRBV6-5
TGTGCCAGCAGTTTCGACAGGGAGAGGACTGAAGCTTTCTTT
CASSFDRERTEAFF
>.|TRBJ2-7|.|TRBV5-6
TGTGCCAGCAGCTTGTGGGGCTACTCCTACGAGCAGTACTTC
CASSLWGYSYEQYF
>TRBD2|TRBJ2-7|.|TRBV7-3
TGTGCCAGCAGCCCTAGCGGGGGGGCCTCCGAGCAGTACTTC
CASSPSGGASEQYF
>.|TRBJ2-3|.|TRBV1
TGCACCAGCAGCCTCAGACTTAGGACTAGCGGGACAGGAATAAGCACAGATACGCAGTATTTT
CTSSLRLRTSGTGISTDTQYF
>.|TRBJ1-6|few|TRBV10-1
TGCGCCAGCAGTGAGGACAAGGCGTTGGGGAGATCACCCCTCCACTTT
CASSEDKALGRSPLHF
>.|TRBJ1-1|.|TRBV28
TGTGCCAGCAGTACTTTCAGGGCCATGAACACTGAAGCTTTCTTT
CASSTFRAMNTEAFF
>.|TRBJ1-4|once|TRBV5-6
TGTGCCAGCGCCCCGCGGCCATCTAATGAAAAACTGTTTTTT
CASAPRPSNEKLFF
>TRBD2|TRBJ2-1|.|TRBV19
TGTGCCAGTACCCCGACTAGCGGGGGCGGGGGTGAGCAGTTCTTC
CASTPTSGGGGEQFF
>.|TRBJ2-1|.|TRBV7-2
TGTGCCAGCAGCTTAGGCGGGCCCTCCTACAATGAGCAGTTCTTC
CASSLGGPSYNEQFF
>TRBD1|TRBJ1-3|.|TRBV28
TGTGCCAGCAGCCTCGACAGGGCTGGAAACACCATATATTTT
CASSLDRAGNTIYF
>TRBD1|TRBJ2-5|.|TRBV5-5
TGTGCCAGCAGTTTTGTTGGGACAGGGAAAGAGACCCAGTACTTC
CASSFVGTGKETQYF
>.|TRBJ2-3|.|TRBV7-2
TGTGCCAGCAGCCAAATGGGGTCGGGGGTCCCCGATACGCAGTATTTT
CASSQMGSGVPDTQYF
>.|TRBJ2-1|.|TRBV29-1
TGCAGCGTTGATCGAGTCCGCCCGGTTGGTCATGAGCAGTTCTTC
CSVDRVRPVGHEQFF
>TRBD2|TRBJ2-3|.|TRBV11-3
TGTGCCAGCAGCTTTGAGGGAGGGCCGACAGATACGCAGTATTTT
CASSFEGGPTDTQYF
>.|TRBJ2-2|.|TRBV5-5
TGTGCCAGCACCCACCTACAGGGCACCACCGGGGAGCTGTTTTTT
CASTHLQGTTGELFF
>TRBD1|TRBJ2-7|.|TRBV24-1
TGTGCCACCAGTGATTCGGGACAGGTCTCCTACGAGCAGTACTTC
CATSDSGQVSYEQYF
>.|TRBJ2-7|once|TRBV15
TGTGCCACCAGCGAGAAGCGGGCAACCTACGAGCAGTACTTC
CATSEKRATYEQYF
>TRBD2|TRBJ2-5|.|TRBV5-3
TGTGCCAGAAGCTTGACTAGCGAGGGAAAAGAGACCCAGTACTTC
CARSLTSEGKETQYF
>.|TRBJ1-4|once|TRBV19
TGTGCCAGTAGTATAGGGGCACCTAATGAAAAACTGTTTTTT
CASSIGAPNEKLFF
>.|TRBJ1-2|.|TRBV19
TGTGCCATCAAGGCGAAAGGGGAAAACGGCTACACCTTC
CAIKAKGENGYTF
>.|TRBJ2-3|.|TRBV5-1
TGCGCCAGCAGCTTTCGGGGGAGCACAGATACGCAGTATTTT
CASSFRGSTDTQYF
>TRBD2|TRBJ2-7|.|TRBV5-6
TGTGCCAGCACCAGAGGGCCCCTAGCGGGAGACTACGAGCAGTACTTC
CASTRGPLAGDYEQYF
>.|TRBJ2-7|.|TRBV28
TGTGCCAGCACCCCAATTCAAGGGGTCTACGAGCAGTACTTC
CASTPIQGVYEQYF
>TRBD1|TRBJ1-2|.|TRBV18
TGTGCCAGCTCACCACCCGGACAGGGGGCGAACAGCTATGGCTACACCTTC
CASSPPGQGANSYGYTF
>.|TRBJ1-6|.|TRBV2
TGTGCCAGCAGTGATCCTCAGAATTCACCCCTCCACTTT
CASSDPQNSPLHF
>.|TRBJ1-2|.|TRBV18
TGTGCCAGCTCACCCGGGGGTAGTGGCTACACCTTC
CASSPGGSGYTF
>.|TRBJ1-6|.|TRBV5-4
TGTGCCAGCAGGAGCGAGTCCTGGTATTCACCCCTCCACTTT
CASRSESWYSPLHF
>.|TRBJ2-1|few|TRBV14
TGTGCCAGCAGCCAAGAGGCGGGACTCCCTTCGGGGAATGAGCAGTTCTTC
CASSQEAGLPSGNEQFF
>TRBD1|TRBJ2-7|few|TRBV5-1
TGCGCCAGCAGCTTGGGGGACAGGAGCTCCTACGAGCAGTACTTC
CASSLGDRSSYEQYF
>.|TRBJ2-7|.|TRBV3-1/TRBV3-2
TGTGCCAGCAGCCAAGAAGGCCCATCAAAACTGTACAGGGCCGAGCAGTACTTC
CASSQEGPSKLYRAEQYF
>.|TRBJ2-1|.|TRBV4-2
TGTGCCAGCAGCTCCCGACAGACCACCTACAATGAGCAGTTCTTC
CASSSRQTTYNEQFF
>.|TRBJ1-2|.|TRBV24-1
TGTGCCACCAGTGATTTTAGAACGAAGAGGGGCTACACCTTC
CATSDFRTKRGYTF